This T cell receptor (beta chain) was sequenced in a study of OX40 agonist ivuxolimab in advanced cancers. Produced via immunoSEQ multiplex PCR; TCRdb's table is partial and in-frame only. The sample lists 25,000 to 35,000 clones, about 84% occurring once. Germline V gene lookup returns CDR1 SQVTM and CDR2 ANQGSEA. The CDR3 is 13 amino acids. About this clone itself: Its antigen is not identified.

Study-wide results and caveats: Clonal expansion from baseline to week 6 occurred in both CD4+ and CD8+ T cells.

The input for sequencing was CD4+ or CD8+ T cells sorted from blood, taken in a trial of the OX40 agonist ivuxolimab. This receptor was identified in an adult with an advanced solid tumor such as melanoma, head and neck, liver or kidney cancer. J is TRBJ1-2 and V is TRBV29-1, with unresolved D. The chain's CDR3 is CAVFGQPNYGYTF. CDR3 nucleotide sequence: TGCGCGGTTTTCGGGCAGCCTAACTATGGCTACACCTTC. The whole variable domain, remainder taken from reference TRBV29-1 and TRBJ1-2, is SAVISQKPSRDICQRGTSLTIQCQVDSQVTMMFWYRQQPGQSLTLIATANQGSEATYESGFVIDKFPISRPNLTFSTLTVSNMSPEDSSIYLCAVFGQPNYGYTFGSGTRLTVV.